What follows is one T cell receptor (beta chain) and its context. The antigen is undetermined. 5' RACE with UMI labels generated the TRB cDNA libraries. TCRdb reprocessed the 5' RACE reads and reports one entry per CDR3 protein, with no DNA. The table lists tens of thousands of distinct CDR3 sequences, with roughly 0.59% in the top ten. This CDR3 is built from 12 residues. CDR1 is SQVTM, CDR2 ANQGSEA, per germline. These data originate in a study of CXCR3-negative and CXCR3-positive naive CD8 T cells. Study-wide context: With about 1.5 +/- 0.3 million reads per library, the TRB reads numbered about 135 million in total. Study-wide results and caveats: TRB CDR3 hydrophobicity was greater in CXCR3-positive naive cells than in CXCR3-negative naive cells. Memory CD8+ T cell repertoires were far less diverse than both naive subsets.

Sequencing used naive CXCR3+ CD8+ T cells from blood. Noted subset: CD45RO-CCR7+CD27+CD95- naive CD8+ T cells expressing CXCR3 (TNR3+). The gene calls are TRBV29-1 and TRBJ2-5. This receptor was obtained from a human donor in good health. Some clones in this sample may be carry-over from other donors' samples. CDR3: CSVEDGMETQYF.